This T cell receptor beta chain was recorded in a study of T cell changes during pregnancy in multiple sclerosis. Assay: immunoSEQ multiplex PCR; the TCRdb copy retains only in-frame clones and omits some. The repertoire holds over 50,000 clones, with around 87% as singletons. The sequenced sample consisted of peripheral blood from another person, used as feeder cells. The clonotype was recovered from a human donor whose cells served as feeder cells for cultures in a pregnancy study.

CDR3 sequence reads: CASSLFLNNEQFF. The CDR3 bases are TGTGCCAGCAGTTTATTTTTGAATAATGAGCAGTTCTTC. The chain has TRBV27 and TRBJ2-1, with no clear D. Germline V CDR1 and CDR2: MNHEY, SMNVEV (reference sequence). The CDR3 has 13 amino acids. V dropped 1 base and J dropped 7 bases, with 8 bases sitting between them.